Listed below are T cell receptor beta chains from one sample, sequenced in a study of beta chain bispecific antibodies for T cell cancers. TCRdb processed the 5' RACE reads anew with MiXCR; each CDR3 protein has one entry. There are more than 20,000 distinct CDR3 sequences in the sample; 2% to 2.5% occur only once, and 4.5% to 5.5% lies in the top ten. These receptors' targets are unknown. The sample here was healthy donor T cells cultured with leukemia cells, taken from a culture containing a bispecific antibody targeting TCR Vbeta12. The receptors were gathered from a human donor in good health. Some clones in this sample may be carry-over from other donors' samples. Both conserved end residues are part of each CDR3. D genes are given only for firm matches. Sizes are listed as how often the clone was seen (once, few, many) or a class if it is expanded.

j_gene: TRBJ2-5; d_gene: TRBD2; v_gene: TRBV27; len: 18; abundance: many; CDR3aa: CASSLNYWDGSGGVTQYF; CDR3nt: TGTGCCAGCAGTTTAAATTACTGGGACGGGTCTGGGGGGGTGACCCAGTACTTC
j_gene: TRBJ1-1; d_gene: .; v_gene: TRBV4-1; len: 15; abundance: many; CDR3aa: CASSRVEGTGTEAFF; CDR3nt: TGCGCCAGCAGCCGTGTAGAGGGCACGGGAACTGAAGCTTTCTTT
j_gene: TRBJ2-3; d_gene: TRBD2; v_gene: TRBV6-5; len: 15; abundance: many; CDR3aa: CASSRLALSTDTQYF; CDR3nt: TGTGCCAGCAGTCGACTAGCCTTAAGCACAGATACGCAGTATTTT
j_gene: TRBJ1-1; d_gene: .; v_gene: TRBV6-1; len: 14; abundance: many; CDR3aa: CASSELGRGTEAFF; CDR3nt: TGTGCCAGCAGTGAATTGGGGCGGGGAACTGAAGCTTTCTTT
j_gene: TRBJ2-1; d_gene: .; v_gene: TRBV5-1; len: 13; abundance: many; CDR3aa: CASSLESGGHQFF; CDR3nt: TGCGCCAGCAGCTTGGAATCCGGAGGGCATCAGTTCTTC
j_gene: TRBJ2-5; d_gene: .; v_gene: TRBV24-1; len: 11; abundance: many; CDR3aa: CATGNGETQYF; CDR3nt: TGTGCCACCGGGAACGGAGAGACCCAGTACTTC
j_gene: TRBJ2-5; d_gene: .; v_gene: TRBV29-1; len: 16; abundance: many; CDR3aa: CSVAGWGISYQETQYF; CDR3nt: TGCAGCGTTGCGGGGTGGGGGATTTCTTACCAAGAGACCCAGTACTTC
j_gene: TRBJ2-7; d_gene: .; v_gene: TRBV5-6; len: 16; abundance: many; CDR3aa: CASSLKVQDGGGEQYF; CDR3nt: TGTGCCAGCAGCTTAAAAGTTCAGGACGGGGGCGGCGAGCAGTACTTC
j_gene: TRBJ2-7; d_gene: TRBD1; v_gene: TRBV18; len: 15; abundance: many; CDR3aa: CASSPPRQGAYEQYF; CDR3nt: TGTGCCAGCTCACCACCACGACAGGGGGCTTACGAGCAGTACTTC
j_gene: TRBJ1-1; d_gene: .; v_gene: TRBV9; len: 17; abundance: many; CDR3aa: CASSVAESPDKNTEAFF; CDR3nt: TGTGCCAGCAGCGTAGCGGAGAGCCCGGATAAGAACACTGAAGCTTTCTTT
j_gene: TRBJ2-5; d_gene: .; v_gene: TRBV7-8; len: 13; abundance: many; CDR3aa: CASSVQGYETQYF; CDR3nt: TGTGCCAGCAGCGTCCAGGGCTACGAGACCCAGTACTTC
j_gene: TRBJ2-7; d_gene: .; v_gene: TRBV5-5; len: 11; abundance: many; CDR3aa: CASSMDYEQYF; CDR3nt: TGTGCCAGCAGCATGGACTACGAGCAGTACTTC
j_gene: TRBJ2-7; d_gene: .; v_gene: TRBV10-3; len: 14; abundance: many; CDR3aa: CAISESTGPYEQYF; CDR3nt: TGTGCCATCAGTGAGTCCACAGGTCCCTACGAGCAGTACTTC
j_gene: TRBJ2-2; d_gene: .; v_gene: TRBV7-9; len: 15; abundance: many; CDR3aa: CASSPRDINTGELFF; CDR3nt: TGTGCCAGCAGCCCTCGGGACATCAACACCGGGGAGCTGTTTTTT
j_gene: TRBJ2-2; d_gene: .; v_gene: TRBV7-9; len: 12; abundance: many; CDR3aa: CASSSPSGELFF; CDR3nt: TGTGCCAGCAGCTCCCCCTCCGGGGAGCTGTTTTTT
j_gene: TRBJ2-1; d_gene: TRBD1; v_gene: TRBV2; len: 15; abundance: many; CDR3aa: CASSGGQGVYNEQFF; CDR3nt: TGTGCCAGCAGTGGGGGACAGGGTGTCTACAATGAGCAGTTCTTC
j_gene: TRBJ1-2; d_gene: TRBD1; v_gene: TRBV3-1; len: 15; abundance: many; CDR3aa: CASSPRTGEIYGYTF; CDR3nt: TGTGCCAGCAGCCCTCGGACAGGGGAAATCTATGGCTACACCTTC
j_gene: TRBJ2-7; d_gene: TRBD1; v_gene: TRBV20-1; len: 14; abundance: many; CDR3aa: CSAAGTGVWYEQYF; CDR3nt: TGCAGTGCGGCCGGGACAGGGGTTTGGTACGAGCAGTACTTC
j_gene: TRBJ1-5; d_gene: .; v_gene: TRBV5-6; len: 14; abundance: many; CDR3aa: CASSLEGGNQPQHF; CDR3nt: TGTGCCAGCAGCTTGGAAGGGGGCAATCAGCCCCAGCATTTT
j_gene: TRBJ2-1; d_gene: .; v_gene: TRBV9; len: 14; abundance: many; CDR3aa: CASSVSGQYYEQFF; CDR3nt: TGTGCCAGCAGCGTTTCAGGACAGTATTATGAGCAGTTCTTC